These 5 T cell receptor beta chains were all obtained from the same sample, sequenced in a study of blood T cell repertoires in COVID-19. Data came from immunoSEQ multiplex PCR; TCRdb stores just in-frame clones and leaves some out. The sample lists some 140,000 clones; around 88% were seen once. Sequencing was carried out using peripheral blood. The receptors here all came from a woman aged 50 to 60 who had recovered from COVID-19.

This chain links TRBV11-2 with TRBJ2-7; D might be TRBD1 (6 bases). Trimming removed 0 bases at V and 5 bases at J, with 14 bases between. There are 15 residues in the CDR3. The germline V gene has CDR1 SGHAT and CDR2 FQNNGV. DNA for the CDR3: TGTGCCAGCAGCTTAGATTACAGGGTCCCCCACGAGCAGTACTTC. It specifies CASSLDYRVPHEQYF.

This rearrangement joins TRBV20-1 to TRBJ1-1, with D unclear. Trimming cost V 3 bases and J 7 bases, with 12 bases left between them. The CDR3 contains 12 residues. Germline V gene sequence: CDR1 DFQATT, CDR2 SNEGSKA (reference sequence). The CDR3 DNA reads as TGCAGTGCTAGTGGCCAGGTAGATGAAGCTTTCTTT. Its protein is CSASGQVDEAFF.

The chain has TRBV15 and TRBJ2-1, with 13 bases fitting TRBD2. V was clipped by 8 bases and J by 4 bases; unmatched bases: 11. The germline CDR1 and CDR2 sequences are LNHNV and YYDKDF (reference sequence). This CDR3 has 17 residues. The CDR3 nucleotides read TGTGCCACCTCTGAACCGGGACTAGCGGGACATTACAATGAGCAGTTCTTC. Its protein is CATSEPGLAGHYNEQFF.

The chain has TRBV7-6 and TRBJ2-5, with a possible D match to TRBD1 (5 bases). Germline values: CDR1 SGHVS, CDR2 FNYEAQ. The CDR3 has 13 amino acids. V lost 3 bases and J lost 4, with 9 bases in between. The CDR3 sequence: CASSFQGRETQYF. The CDR3 bases are TGTGCCAGCAGCTTCCAGGGCAGAGAGACCCAGTACTTC.

This clone counts as large. The chain's CDR3 is CAWSDIYGYTF. The CDR3 coding sequence is TGTGCCTGGAGTGATATCTATGGCTACACCTTC. This sequence joins TRBV30 and TRBJ1-2, with unresolved D. Germline CDR1 GTSNPN, CDR2 SVGIG (reference sequence). The germline V and J ends were trimmed by 1 base and 4 bases, with 4 bases remaining between them. This CDR3 is built from 11 residues. The full variable domain, its missing parts supplied by reference TRBV30 and TRBJ1-2, is SQTIHQWPATLVQPVGSPLSLECTVEGTSNPNLYWYRQAAGRGLQLLFYSVGIGQISSEVPQNLSASRPQDRQFILSSKKLLLSDSGFYLCAWSDIYGYTFGSGTRLTVV.